The 24 T cell receptor beta chains reported below all come from one sample, sequenced in a study of shared clonotypes between healthy human individuals. Clones were read by immunoSEQ multiplex PCR, and TCRdb kept only the in-frame ones, dropping some. This table has roughly 2,000,000 clones, roughly 95% appearing once. Naive CD8 isolation took CD45RO-negative cells positively selected for CCR7 and excluded terminally differentiated effector memory CD45RA+ cells. Sequencing was carried out using naive CD8+ T cells sorted from blood. Receptor source: a man between 18 and 29 years old in good health.

The J gene is TRBJ1-1, the V gene TRBV5-6, with D unclear. Germline V CDR1 and CDR2: SGHDT, YYEEEE. This CDR3 has 15 amino acids. Trimming pared 4 bases from V and 0 bases from J, leaving 13 bases between. CDR3 DNA: TGTGCCAGCAGCGGACGGACCGAGATGAACACTGAAGCTTTCTTT. It translates to CASSGRTEMNTEAFF.

The V gene is TRBV6-6, the J gene TRBJ2-5; 9 nucleotides line up with TRBD1. Germline CDR1 MNHNY, CDR2 SVGAGI (reference sequence). The junction had 9 bases not matched to a gene; V was cut back by 5 bases and J by 5 bases. This CDR3 region has 15 residues. The CDR3 DNA follows: TGTGCCAGCAGTCTATACACAGGGGGCGCGGAGACCCAGTACTTC. Translation gives CASSLYTGGAETQYF.

J is TRBJ2-7 and V is TRBV9; weak D call: TRBD1 (6 bases). V gave up 0 bases and J gave up 1 base, with 11 bases separating them. CDR1 is SGDLS, CDR2 YYNGEE, per germline. CDR3 length: 15 residues. For the CDR3, the DNA is TGTGCCAGCAGCGTAGCTGGGGGACAATCCTACGAGCAGTACTTC. Amino acid sequence: CASSVAGGQSYEQYF.

The chain uses TRBV5-6 and TRBJ2-2; 12 bases fit TRBD1. Germline V gives CDR1 SGHDT, CDR2 YYEEEE. Unmatched junction bases numbered 2, after V lost 0 bases and J lost 5 bases. This CDR3 spans 16 amino acids. CDR3 nucleotide sequence: TGTGCCAGCAGCTTGGGGGACAGGGGGCTAACCGGGGAGCTGTTTTTT. Translated: CASSLGDRGLTGELFF.

The V and J genes are TRBV28 and TRBJ2-7; 8 nucleotides align to TRBD2. Germline loops: CDR1 MDHEN, CDR2 SYDVKM. CDR3 length: 14 amino acids. J gave up 2 bases and V 3 bases, and 3 bases lay outside the gene matches. The CDR3 DNA is TGTGCCAGCAGTTTTATCGGGGGGGCCTACGAGCAGTACTTC. Protein: CASSFIGGAYEQYF.

This clone was observed a single time. The gene calls are TRBV7-9 and TRBJ1-1; D perhaps matches TRBD1 (5 bases). V shed 3 bases and J shed 7 bases, with 9 bases lying between them. The V gene's germline CDR1 is SEHNR and CDR2 FQNEAQ (reference sequence). The length of the CDR3 is 12 residues. The CDR3 reads CASSFGHLEAFF. The DNA of the CDR3 is TGTGCCAGCAGCTTCGGACACCTTGAAGCTTTCTTT. Full variable domain (missing parts from reference TRBV7-9 and TRBJ1-1): DTGVSQNPRHKITKRGQNVTFRCDPISEHNRLYWYRQTLGQGPEFLTYFQNEAQLEKSRLLSDRFSAERPKGSFSTLEIQRTEQGDSAMYLCASSFGHLEAFFGQGTRLTVV.

The chain recombines TRBV6-5 with TRBJ1-1; D not certain. Deletions cut 5 bases from V and 6 bases from J, with 7 bases between. Germline-derived CDR1 and CDR2 are MNHEY and SVGAGI. The length of the CDR3 is 11 residues. The DNA of the CDR3 is TGTGCCAGCAGTACCGGGGCTGAAGCTTTCTTT. Translated: CASSTGAEAFF.

The rearrangement links TRBV9 to TRBJ2-3, with 14 bases identical to TRBD2. Germline V gene lookup returns CDR1 SGDLS and CDR2 YYNGEE. Losses at the gene ends were 4 bases for V and 1 base for J; bases not matched to a gene: 5. The CDR3 runs 17 residues. The CDR3 protein is CASSIGTSGGGTDTQYF. The CDR3 coding sequence is TGTGCCAGCAGCATAGGGACTAGCGGGGGCGGCACAGATACGCAGTATTTT.

V and J are TRBV11-1 and TRBJ1-2; D gene ambiguous. This CDR3 has 12 amino acids. Germline assignment: CDR1 SGHAT and CDR2 FQDESV (reference sequence). Trimming left V 3 bases short and J 8 bases short, with 10 bases between. The CDR3 region is CASSFGEGGYTF. DNA for the CDR3: TGTGCCAGCAGCTTTGGGGAAGGGGGCTACACCTTC. The complete variable domain, with remaining parts taken from reference TRBV11-1 and TRBJ1-2, reads EAEVAQSPRYKITEKSQAVAFWCDPISGHATLYWYRQILGQGPELLVQFQDESVVDDSQLPKDRFSAERLKGVDSTLKIQPAELGDSAMYLCASSFGEGGYTFGSGTRLTVV.

This clone was observed a handful of times. The chain has TRBV30 and TRBJ1-6; the D is unclear. V was cut by 5 bases and J by 10 bases, with 15 bases left in between. Germline V gives CDR1 GTSNPN, CDR2 SVGIG (reference sequence). This CDR3 is built from 13 residues. The chain's CDR3 is CAWSGMSWSPLHF. CDR3 in DNA: TGTGCCTGGTCCGGGATGTCCTGGTCACCCCTCCACTTT.

About this clone: Other DNA sequences in this sample translate to the same CDR3. The V gene is TRBV11-2, the J gene TRBJ2-7; D assignment may be TRBD1 or TRBD2 (5 bases each). The length of the CDR3 is 13 residues. Germline loops: CDR1 SGHAT, CDR2 FQNNGV. V was clipped by 3 bases and J by 1 base, with 7 bases between them. The CDR3 DNA is TGTGCCAGCAGCTTCGGGGCTTCCTACGAGCAGTACTTC. Residues: CASSFGASYEQYF.

This rearrangement joins TRBV5-6 to TRBJ2-5; tentative D call: TRBD2 (7 bases). This CDR3 is 16 amino acids long. Germline V gene sequence: CDR1 SGHDT, CDR2 YYEEEE. Trimming pared 3 bases from V and 5 bases from J, leaving 20 bases between. CDR3 residues: CASSSTGGGAWETQYF. The CDR3 nucleotides read TGTGCCAGCAGCTCTACAGGAGGGGGGGCCTGGGAGACCCAGTACTTC.

The J gene is TRBJ2-7, the V gene TRBV30; 8 bases are shared with TRBD1. V trimming: 5 bases; J trimming: 5 bases; junction bases outside the gene matches: 8. The germline gives CDR1 GTSNPN, CDR2 SVGIG (reference sequence). The CDR3 covers 13 residues. CDR3 bases: TGTGCCTGGGGCTATGAGGACAGGGACGAGCAGTACTTC. Translation gives CAWGYEDRDEQYF. Supplemented by reference TRBV30 and TRBJ2-7, the full variable domain reads SQTIHQWPATLVQPVGSPLSLECTVEGTSNPNLYWYRQAAGRGLQLLFYSVGIGQISSEVPQNLSASRPQDRQFILSSKKLLLSDSGFYLCAWGYEDRDEQYFGPGTRLTVT.

This clone was recorded once. This rearrangement joins TRBV2 to TRBJ2-7; D may be TRBD2 (5 bases). Trimming removed 0 bases from V and 6 bases from J, with 9 bases in between. The CDR3 is 13 amino acids. CDR1 is SNHLY, CDR2 FYNNEI, per germline. The CDR3 here is CASSEAGVPEQYF. The CDR3 coding sequence is TGTGCCAGCAGTGAAGCGGGAGTGCCCGAGCAGTACTTC.

The V gene is TRBV7-9, the J gene TRBJ1-4, with D perhaps TRBD1 (6 bases). The CDR3 length is 17 residues. The germline V and J ends were trimmed by 5 bases and 5 bases, with 21 bases remaining between them. Germline V gene data show CDR1 as SEHNR and CDR2 as FQNEAQ (reference sequence). The CDR3 DNA reads as TGTGCCAGCAGCCCGGACCATTGGACAGAGGAGAATGAAAAACTGTTTTTT. The encoded protein is CASSPDHWTEENEKLFF.

V gene TRBV15 combines with J gene TRBJ2-5; 12 positions match TRBD2. V shed 3 bases, J shed 4 bases, and the junction held 9 bases outside the gene matches. Germline V gene lookup returns CDR1 LNHNV and CDR2 YYDKDF (reference sequence). The CDR3 loop spans 17 amino acids. In nucleotides, the CDR3 is TGTGCCACCAGCAGGGAGCCCCCGGGACTAGCGGGAGAGACCCAGTACTTC. Translated: CATSREPPGLAGETQYF. The full variable domain, rest sourced from reference TRBV15 and TRBJ2-5, is DAMVIQNPRYQVTQFGKPVTLSCSQTLNHNVMYWYQQKSSQAPKLLFHYYDKDFNNEADTPDNFQSRRPNTSFCFLDIRSPGLGDTAMYLCATSREPPGLAGETQYFGPGTRLLVL.

The J gene is TRBJ2-3, the V gene TRBV10-3, with no clear D. Trimming left V 6 bases short and J 0 bases short, with 25 bases between. Per the germline V gene, CDR1 is ENHRY and CDR2 is SYGVKD. This CDR3 has 19 residues. CDR3 bases: TGTGCCATCAGCGAAACCCCCCGAGCTTGGGCGGAGAGCACAGATACGCAGTATTTT. The encoded protein is CAISETPRAWAESTDTQYF.

Details on this clone: Germline and junction disagree at one end, which may indicate a read error. The chain joins TRBV5-3 to TRBJ1-2; D is unclear. TRBV5-3 carries the ORF label, with uncertain function. This CDR3 contains 15 residues. The DNA of the CDR3 is TGCGCCAGCAGCCAAGATCATAGCGGCCTCTATGGCTACACCTTC. It translates to CASSQDHSGLYGYTF.

The chain has TRBV7-2 and TRBJ2-2; possible D gene TRBD2, 6 bases. The germline V gene has CDR1 SGHTA and CDR2 FQGNSA. The CDR3 covers 15 residues. Trimming stripped 2 bases from V and 2 bases from J, with 9 bases between. The CDR3 DNA follows: TGTGCCAGCAGCTTATGGGGAGGAAACACCGGGGAGCTGTTTTTT. The encoded protein is CASSLWGGNTGELFF.

The genes are TRBV6-1 and TRBJ2-7, with D possibly matching TRBD2 (6 bases). The CDR3 is 13 residues long. Trimming cost V 7 bases and J 4 bases, with 14 bases left between them. Germline CDR1 reads MNHNS; CDR2 reads SASEGT. The CDR3 DNA is TGTGCCAGCACGGAGGGTACTAGATACGAGCAGTACTTC. Protein product: CASTEGTRYEQYF.

The chain joins TRBV5-6 to TRBJ1-1; D possibly corresponds to TRBD1 (5 bases). Germline CDR1 reads SGHDT; CDR2 reads YYEEEE. Trimming removed 2 bases from V and 8 bases from J, with 13 bases in between. CDR3 size: 13 residues. CDR3 sequence reads: CASSLAEGPEAFF. The CDR3 nucleotides read TGTGCCAGCAGCTTAGCGGAGGGGCCAGAAGCTTTCTTT.

This chain connects TRBV9 to TRBJ2-2, with D uncertain. Germline-derived CDR1 and CDR2 are SGDLS and YYNGEE. The V gene lost 2 bases and the J gene lost 1 base, with 15 bases spanning the gap. The CDR3 consists of 17 residues. For the CDR3, the DNA is TGTGCCAGCAGCGTTTCTTCTTGGCAGAAGAACACCGGGGAGCTGTTTTTT. Translating gives CASSVSSWQKNTGELFF.

The chain uses TRBV4-1 and TRBJ1-2; D is possibly TRBD1 (5 bases). CDR1 MGHRA and CDR2 YSYEKL come from the germline V gene. V was cut by 6 bases and J by 2 bases, with 25 bases left in between. The CDR3 consists of 18 residues. As DNA, the CDR3 is TGCGCCAGCAGTGAGGAGCCGGGACGTTCAGATGGGAACTATGGCTACACCTTC. Translated: CASSEEPGRSDGNYGYTF.

CDR3 amino acids: CASSPSVYNSPLHF. DNA for the CDR3: TGTGCCAGCAGCCCCAGCGTCTATAATTCACCCCTCCACTTT. The chain couples TRBV7-9 to TRBJ1-6; D uncertain. Trimming stripped 5 bases from V and 3 bases from J, with 8 bases between. Per the germline V gene, CDR1 is SEHNR and CDR2 is FQNEAQ (reference sequence). The CDR3 is 14 residues long.